The 6 T cell receptor beta chains in this list originate from one sample, sequenced in a study of beta chain features in type 1 diabetes. All of the isolated RNA was reverse transcribed, so expressed TCRB transcripts were sequenced. Clones were sequenced by immunoSEQ multiplex PCR, and TCRdb holds only the in-frame ones, with some missing. Here the sample spans around 450,000 clones, approximately 10% being singletons. The sample comprised naive CD4+ T cells from blood. The receptors were gathered from a woman aged 18-35 years in good health.

This clone showed up just a few times. The chain carries TRBV19 and TRBJ2-3, with 11 bases aligning to TRBD2. CDR1 is LNHDA and CDR2 is SQIVND in the germline V gene (reference sequence). Trimming took 4 bases from V and 6 from J; bases not matched to a gene: 6. The CDR3 extends over 15 amino acids. CDR3 sequence (DNA): TGTGCCAGTAGTACCCTAGCGGGGGGCTGGGATACGCAGTATTTT. Residues: CASSTLAGGWDTQYF.

Regarding this clone: Other nucleotide sequences in the sample specify the same CDR3. The J gene is TRBJ2-6, the V gene TRBV7-3; the D is unclear. Trimming stripped 2 bases from V and 2 bases from J, with 4 bases between. This CDR3 has 14 residues. From germline, CDR1 is SGHTA and CDR2 FQGTGA. The CDR3 DNA follows: TGTGCCAGCAGCTTATCACCTGGGGCCAACGTCCTGACTTTC. This codes for CASSLSPGANVLTF.

This clone occurred a few times. The rearrangement links TRBV7-2 to TRBJ2-3; 11 bases line up with TRBD2. Germline lookup yields CDR1 SGHTA and CDR2 FQGNSA. The CDR3 covers 17 residues. J lost 1 base, V lost 5 bases, and 8 bases had no gene match. For the CDR3, the DNA is TGTGCCAGCAGCAAACGACTAGCGGGGCTGGGCACAGATACGCAGTATTTT. Translated: CASSKRLAGLGTDTQYF.

CDR3: CASSLLGTVNTEAFF. CDR3 nucleotides: TGCGCCAGCAGCTTGTTGGGGACGGTAAACACTGAAGCTTTCTTT. V usage is TRBV5-1 and J usage is TRBJ1-1, with a possible D match to TRBD1 (5 bases). Trimming removed 1 base at V and 2 bases at J, with 12 bases between. Germline V lookup: CDR1 SGHRS, CDR2 YFSETQ. The CDR3 length is 15 residues. Full variable domain (outside the CDR3, taken from reference TRBV5-1 and TRBJ1-1): KAGVTQTPRYLIKTRGQQVTLSCSPISGHRSVSWYQQTPGQGLQFLFEYFSETQRNKGNFPGRFSGRQFSNSRSEMNVSTLELGDSALYLCASSLLGTVNTEAFFGQGTRLTVV.

V usage is TRBV18 and J usage is TRBJ2-7, with D hard to call. The CDR3 is 14 amino acids. V was pared by 5 bases and J by 3 bases, with 14 bases between. CDR1 is KGHSH and CDR2 is LQKENI in the germline V gene. The DNA for the CDR3 is TGTGCCAGCTCAGCTACACCTACCTTCTACGAGCAGTACGTC. Its translation: CASSATPTFYEQYV.

The rearrangement joins TRBV7-2 to TRBJ2-2; D remains ambiguous. V dropped 2 bases and J dropped 3 bases, with 7 bases sitting between them. CDR1 is SGHTA, CDR2 FQGNSA, per germline. CDR3 length equals 14 residues. CDR3 region: CASSLYWDTGELFF. DNA of the CDR3: TGTGCCAGCAGCTTATATTGGGACACCGGGGAGCTGTTTTTT.